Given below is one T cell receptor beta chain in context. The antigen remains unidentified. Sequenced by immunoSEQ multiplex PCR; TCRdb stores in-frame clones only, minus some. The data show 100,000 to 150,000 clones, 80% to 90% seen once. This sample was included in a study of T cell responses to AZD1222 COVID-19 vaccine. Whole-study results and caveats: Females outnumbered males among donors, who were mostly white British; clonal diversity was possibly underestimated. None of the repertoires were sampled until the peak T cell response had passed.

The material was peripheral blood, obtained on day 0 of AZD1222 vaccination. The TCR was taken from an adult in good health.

The CDR3 region has the DNA TGTGCCAGCAAGGGGACAGGGGGGGGCAATCAGCCCCAGCATTTT. Protein product: CASKGTGGGNQPQHF. The V gene is TRBV2, the J gene TRBJ1-5; TRBD1 matches at 11 bases. CDR1 is SNHLY and CDR2 is FYNNEI in the germline V gene. V lost 7 bases to trimming and J lost 2 bases; unmatched junction nucleotides: 4. The length of the CDR3 is 15 residues.